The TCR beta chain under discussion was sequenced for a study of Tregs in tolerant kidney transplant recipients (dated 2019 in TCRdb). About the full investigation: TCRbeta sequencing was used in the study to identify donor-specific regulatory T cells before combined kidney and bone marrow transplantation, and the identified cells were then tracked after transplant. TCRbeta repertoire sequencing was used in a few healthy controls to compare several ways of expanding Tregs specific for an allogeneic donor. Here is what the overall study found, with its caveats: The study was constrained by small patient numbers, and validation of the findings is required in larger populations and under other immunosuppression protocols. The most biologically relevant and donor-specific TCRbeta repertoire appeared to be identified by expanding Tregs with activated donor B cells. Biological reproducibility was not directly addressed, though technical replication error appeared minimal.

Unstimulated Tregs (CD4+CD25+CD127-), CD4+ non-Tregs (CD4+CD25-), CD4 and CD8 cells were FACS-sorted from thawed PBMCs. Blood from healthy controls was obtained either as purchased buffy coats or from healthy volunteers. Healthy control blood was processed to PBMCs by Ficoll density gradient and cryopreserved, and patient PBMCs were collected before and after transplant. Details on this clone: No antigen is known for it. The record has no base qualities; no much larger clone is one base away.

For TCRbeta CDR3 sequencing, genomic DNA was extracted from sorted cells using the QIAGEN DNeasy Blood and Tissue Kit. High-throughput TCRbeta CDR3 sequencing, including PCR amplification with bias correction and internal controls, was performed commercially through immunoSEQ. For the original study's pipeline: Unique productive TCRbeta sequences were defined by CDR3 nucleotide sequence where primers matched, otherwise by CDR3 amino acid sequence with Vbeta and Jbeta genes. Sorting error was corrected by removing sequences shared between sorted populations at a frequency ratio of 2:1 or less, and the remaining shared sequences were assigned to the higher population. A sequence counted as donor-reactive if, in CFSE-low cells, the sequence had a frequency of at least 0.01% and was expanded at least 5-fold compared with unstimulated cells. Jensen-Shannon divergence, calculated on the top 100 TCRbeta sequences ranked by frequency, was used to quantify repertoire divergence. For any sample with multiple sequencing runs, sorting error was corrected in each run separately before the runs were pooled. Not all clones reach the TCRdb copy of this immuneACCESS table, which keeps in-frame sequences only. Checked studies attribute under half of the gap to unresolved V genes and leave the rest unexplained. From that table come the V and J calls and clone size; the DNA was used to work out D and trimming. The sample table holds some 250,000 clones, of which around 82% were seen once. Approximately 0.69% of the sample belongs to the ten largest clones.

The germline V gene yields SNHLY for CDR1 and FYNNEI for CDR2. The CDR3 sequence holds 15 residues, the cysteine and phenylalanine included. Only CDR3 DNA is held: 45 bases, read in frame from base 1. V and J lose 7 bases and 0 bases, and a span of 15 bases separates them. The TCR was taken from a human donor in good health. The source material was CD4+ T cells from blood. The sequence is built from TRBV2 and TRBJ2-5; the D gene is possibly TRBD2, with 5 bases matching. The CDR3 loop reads CASKGSQNYQETQYF. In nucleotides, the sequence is TGTGCCAGCAAAGGGAGCCAGAATTACCAAGAGACCCAGTACTTC.